Presented here are 21 T cell receptor beta chains from one specimen sequenced in a study of Tregs in tolerant kidney transplant recipients. Some clones are missing from TCRdb's copy, which holds only in-frame ones; the method was immunoSEQ multiplex PCR. The table for this sample gives 9,900 or so clones. The nonmyeloablative bone marrow transplants came from related graft donors, with transient mixed chimerism. The specimen comprised CD8+ T cells from blood (PBMCs), sampled 24 months after the transplant. These receptors originate from a human patient who received a combined kidney and bone marrow transplant. The graft donor may account for some of the T cells.

With regard to this clone: The missing CDR3 end, 3 residues past where the read stops, is filled in from the germline J gene. The chain recombines TRBV5-1 with TRBJ2-2, with 7 bases that match TRBD1. Germline V gives CDR1 SGHRS, CDR2 YFSETQ. Germline trimming cut 1 base from V and 5 bases from J; bases unmatched to any gene: 5. The CDR3 is 15 residues long. The sequenced CDR3 bases are TGCGCCAGCAGCTTGACAGGGGTTTGGACCGGGGAG. Translating it yields CASSLTGVWTGE. The entire CDR3 protein is CASSLTGVWTGELFF.

Worth noting for this clone: Read coverage stops 3 residues before the CDR3 terminus; the germline J gene supplies the remainder. The chain has TRBV3-1 (or the pseudogene TRBV3-2) and TRBJ2-7; a weak D match, TRBD1 (6 bases). From germline, CDR1 is LGHDT and CDR2 YNNKEL (reference sequence). V lost 1 base and J 4 bases, leaving 26 bases between the germline ends. The CDR3 has 19 amino acids. CDR3 bases read: TGTGCCAGCAGCCAAGGACTGGGACACCAGCAAGGGATTAAATACGAG. It is translated as CASSQGLGHQQGIKYE. The full CDR3 protein is CASSQGLGHQQGIKYEQYF.

Of note for this clone: One junction end disagrees with the germline gene, perhaps due to a read error. Read coverage stops 3 residues before the CDR3 terminus; the germline J gene supplies the remainder. The chain uses TRBV20-1 and TRBJ2-2; TRBD2 aligns across 8 bases. The CDR3 sequence is 14 residues long. Germline values: CDR1 DFQATT, CDR2 SNEGSKA (reference sequence). CDR3 protein: CSARGGRYTGELFF. Incomplete CDR3 DNA: TGCAGTGCCAGAGGCGGGAGGTACACCGGGGAG.

Comment on this clone: The read falls 3 residues short of the CDR3 end, and the missing part is taken from the germline J gene. The chain joins TRBV29-1 to TRBJ2-3, with 9 bases matching TRBD1. This CDR3 is 14 amino acids long. CDR1 and CDR2 from the germline V gene are SQVTM and ANQGSEA. Losses at the gene ends were 6 bases for V and 4 bases for J; bases not matched to a gene: 8. CDR3 DNA, as far as it was read: TGCAGCGTGGCTGGACAGGGGAGCTCAGATACG. Its protein product is CSVAGQGSSDT. From start to end, the CDR3 is CSVAGQGSSDTQYF.

As regards this clone: The read stops 3 residues short of the end of the CDR3; the missing end is completed from the germline J gene. The V call is TRBV20-1, the J call TRBJ1-4; no firm D call. Germline CDR1 DFQATT, CDR2 SNEGSKA (reference sequence). Trimming took off 3 bases at V and 3 bases at J, with 11 bases between the two ends. The CDR3 is 14 amino acids. The part of the CDR3 DNA that was read is TGCAGTGCTAGTCGCGTTCTGCCTAATGAAAAA. Amino acid sequence: CSASRVLPNEK. The whole CDR3 sequence reads CSASRVLPNEKLFF.

In regard to this clone: Coverage ceases 3 residues before the CDR3 finishes, and the germline J gene fills in the end. The rearrangement links TRBV7-2 to TRBJ2-1; 7 positions match TRBD2. Germline trimming cut 3 bases from V and 4 bases from J; bases unmatched to any gene: 6. The CDR3 totals 15 residues. Germline V gene sequence: CDR1 SGHTA, CDR2 FQGNSA. The DNA read from the CDR3 is TGTGCCAGCAGCTTTGGGCTAGCGGTATACAATGAG. As protein: CASSFGLAVYNE. The CDR3 reads in full as CASSFGLAVYNEQFF.

In the case of this clone: The CDR3 end falls 3 residues outside the read, so it is completed with the germline J gene. The chain joins TRBV5-1 to TRBJ2-7, with D tentatively TRBD2 (5 bases). Germline loops: CDR1 SGHRS, CDR2 YFSETQ. The CDR3 spans 13 residues. With 2 bases removed from V and 3 bases from J, the gap between germline ends came to 9 bases. The chain's CDR3 is CASSFLGVYEQYF. The covered CDR3 bases are TGCGCCAGCAGCTTCCTCGGGGTCTACGAG.

About this clone: Read sequence stops 3 residues before the CDR3 end, and the germline J gene provides the missing end. The chain has TRBV11-2 and TRBJ1-1; D ambiguous. Germline CDR1 and CDR2: SGHAT and FQNNGV. This CDR3 is built from 15 residues. The ends were cut back, 5 bases at V and 5 bases at J, with 18 bases in the middle. The CDR3 loop reads CASSLTEGGRTEAFF. The covered CDR3 bases are TGTGCCAGCAGCCTCACGGAGGGTGGAAGGACTGAA. Supplemented by reference TRBV11-2 and TRBJ1-1, the full variable domain reads EAGVAQSPRYKIIEKRQSVAFWCNPISGHATLYWYQQILGQGPKLLIQFQNNGVVDDSQLPKDRFSAERLKGVDSTLKIQPAKLEDSAVYLCASSLTEGGRTEAFFGQGTRLTVV.

The CDR3: CASSTSDSQETQYF. CDR3 bases read: TGTGCCAGCAGCACCTCGGACAGCCAAGAGACC. The chain combines TRBV7-9 with TRBJ2-5; a possible D gene is TRBD1 (6 bases). The read terminates 3 residues ahead of where the CDR3 ends, so the germline J gene completes it. Trimming stripped 5 bases from V and 1 base from J, with 11 bases between. The CDR3 has 14 residues. Germline V gene sequence: CDR1 SEHNR, CDR2 FQNEAQ (reference sequence).

Concerning this clone: The CDR3 end is not reached by the read, which stops 3 residues before it; the germline J gene fills it in. The J gene is TRBJ2-1, the V gene TRBV7-6, with 9 bases fitting TRBD1. This CDR3 comprises 18 residues. V gave up 0 bases and J gave up 6 bases; unmatched junction bases: 12. The V gene's germline CDR1 is SGHVS and CDR2 FNYEAQ. The sequenced part of the CDR3 DNA is TGTGCCAGCAGCTTAGCCCCGGGACAGGGAGAGAGAGGCAATGAG. This encodes CASSLAPGQGERGNE. The entire CDR3 sequence reads CASSLAPGQGERGNEQFF.

As concerns this clone: The read terminates 3 residues before the CDR3 end, so the remaining end is supplied by the germline J gene. The chain has TRBV7-9 and TRBJ2-7; 7 bases are a match to TRBD1. CDR1 and CDR2 (germline): SEHNR, FQNEAQ (reference sequence). The CDR3 has 14 residues. V lost 7 bases, J lost 5 bases, and 11 bases stayed unmatched. This chain's CDR3 is CASKHGTEGNEQYF. The CDR3 DNA, read in part, is TGTGCCAGCAAACACGGGACAGAGGGGAACGAG.

Remarks on this clone: The read falls 3 residues short of the CDR3 end, and the missing part is taken from the germline J gene. V gene TRBV20-1 combines with J gene TRBJ1-5; the D gene is possibly TRBD1 (6 bases). CDR3 length: 14 amino acids. The V gene's germline CDR1 is DFQATT and CDR2 SNEGSKA (reference sequence). Between the trimmed V and J ends, which lost 4 bases and 6 bases, there was a span of 16 bases. Partial CDR3 DNA: TGCAGTGCTATCCCCGGGACAAGAAGTCAGCCC. This gives the protein CSAIPGTRSQP. The full CDR3 protein reads CSAIPGTRSQPQHF.

As regards this clone: The read ends 3 residues early relative to the CDR3; the germline J gene fills the gap. The rearrangement joins TRBV7-2 to TRBJ2-7, with 10 bases lining up with TRBD2. After removal of 6 bases from V and 0 bases from J, the junction contained 5 bases not matched to a gene. The CDR3 length is 15 residues. CDR1 is SGHTA and CDR2 is FQGNSA in the germline V gene. CDR3 sequence reads: CASSPTSGTSYEQYF. The CDR3 bases that were read are TGTGCCAGCAGTCCCACTAGCGGGACCTCCTACGAG.

Worth noting for this clone: The read is 3 residues too short to cover the CDR3 end, so that end is filled in from the germline J gene. The chain uses TRBV29-1 and TRBJ2-7; 8 nucleotides line up with TRBD2. The CDR3 is 15 residues long. Germline trimming cut 2 bases from V and 0 bases from J; bases unmatched to any gene: 6. Germline CDR1 is SQVTM and CDR2 is ANQGSEA. The part of the CDR3 DNA that was read is TGCAGCGTTGAACTGCCTAGCGGGTACTCCTACGAG. It encodes CSVELPSGYSYE. The complete CDR3 sequence is CSVELPSGYSYEQYF.

Partial CDR3 DNA: TGTGCCAGCAGAAAGGGGGCTACCTATAATTCACCC. This translates into CASRKGATYNSP. The complete CDR3 sequence is CASRKGATYNSPLHF. The gene calls are TRBV28 and TRBJ1-6; 7 bases fit TRBD1. The read terminates 3 residues ahead of where the CDR3 ends, so the germline J gene completes it. CDR1 and CDR2 (germline): MDHEN, SYDVKM. The CDR3 is 15 amino acids. Trimming took 6 bases from V and 2 from J; bases not matched to a gene: 4.

This clone is called medium-sized based on its frequency. With the read ending 3 residues before the CDR3 end, the germline J gene is used to fill in that end. J is TRBJ2-1 and V is TRBV29-1, with D perhaps TRBD2 (5 bases). V lost 3 bases and J 1 base, leaving 7 bases between the germline ends. Looked up from germline, CDR1 is SQVTM and CDR2 is ANQGSEA. The CDR3 length is 13 residues. The part of the CDR3 DNA that was read is TGCAGCGTTGACCGGGGTTCCTACAATGAG. This translates into CSVDRGSYNE. The entire CDR3 protein reads CSVDRGSYNEQFF.

Turning to this clone: Read sequence stops 3 residues before the CDR3 end, and the germline J gene provides the missing end. The chain recombines TRBV20-1 with TRBJ2-7; 10 bases are shared with TRBD2. The CDR3 consists of 17 residues. The V gene's germline CDR1 is DFQATT and CDR2 SNEGSKA (reference sequence). The V and J ends lost 0 bases and 3 bases, in that order; junction bases with no gene match: 11. The covered CDR3 bases are TGCAGTGCTAGAGAAACACATGGGTCTAGCGGGAGCTACGAG. Translated, it gives CSARETHGSSGSYE. The full-length CDR3 reads as CSARETHGSSGSYEQYF.

Comments on this clone: The read terminates 3 residues before the CDR3 end, so the remaining end is supplied by the germline J gene. The gene calls are TRBV5-1 and TRBJ2-1; 7 bases fit TRBD2. Germline V gene data show CDR1 as SGHRS and CDR2 as YFSETQ. The V and J ends lost 2 bases and 6 bases, in that order; junction bases with no gene match: 2. This CDR3 is 13 amino acids long. The sequenced CDR3 bases are TGCGCCAGCAGCTTTGGACTAGGCAATGAG. Its protein is CASSFGLGNE. From start to end, the CDR3 is CASSFGLGNEQFF.

As for this clone: The read halts 3 residues ahead of the CDR3 end, with the missing end drawn from the germline J gene. The chain joins TRBV2 to TRBJ2-5; D unclear. The CDR3 sequence is 17 residues long. The V and J ends lost 2 bases and 2 bases respectively, with 18 bases between them. CDR1 is SNHLY and CDR2 is FYNNEI in the germline V gene. CDR3 DNA, as far as it was read: TGTGCCAGCAGTGAATCCCTCGCCCGATACTCACAAGAGACC. The encoded protein is CASSESLARYSQET. The complete CDR3 reads CASSESLARYSQETQYF.

Considering frequency, this clone is medium-sized (0.01 to 0.1%). The read ends 3 residues shy of where the CDR3 ends; the end is completed using the germline J gene. The genes are TRBV6-1 and TRBJ2-1; maybe TRBD1 (5 bases). CDR3 size: 16 residues. Germline V gene lookup returns CDR1 MNHNS and CDR2 SASEGT. The ends were cut back, 0 bases at V and 3 bases at J, with 12 bases in the middle. CDR3 DNA, as far as it was read: TGTGCCAGCAGTGAAGCGTCAGGGAACGGCTACAATGAG. Amino acid sequence: CASSEASGNGYNE. The whole CDR3 protein reads CASSEASGNGYNEQFF.

As concerns this clone: The read halts 3 residues ahead of the CDR3 end, with the missing end drawn from the germline J gene. V gene TRBV19 combines with J gene TRBJ1-1, with D possibly being TRBD1 (6 bases). With 5 bases removed from V and 3 bases from J, the gap between germline ends came to 10 bases. The CDR3 runs 13 residues. Germline V gene sequence: CDR1 LNHDA, CDR2 SQIVND (reference sequence). Here the CDR3 reads CASSWGTHTEAFF. The DNA read from the CDR3 is TGTGCCAGTAGTTGGGGGACACACACTGAA.